This T cell receptor beta chain was identified in a study of neoadjuvant nivolumab and ipilimumab in lung cancer. Repertoires were generated with immunoSEQ multiplex PCR, while TCRdb's copy carries only in-frame clones and drops some. The repertoire holds approximately 3,000 clones, with just over 85% as singletons. This CDR3 is built from 17 residues. The germline V and J ends were trimmed by 0 bases and 2 bases, with 14 bases remaining between them. Per the germline V gene, CDR1 is SGHTA and CDR2 is FQGNSA. This specimen was tumor tissue, taken after neoadjuvant nivolumab, alone or with ipilimumab, at or shortly before surgery. The receptor comes from an adult with non-small cell lung cancer. J is TRBJ2-1 and V is TRBV7-2; unclear D gene. The CDR3 sequence: CASSLAPTQPPYNEQFF. The CDR3 DNA reads TGTGCCAGCAGCTTAGCGCCCACCCAGCCCCCCTACAATGAGCAGTTCTTC.